Following are 14 T cell receptor beta chains from one sample sequenced in a study of regulatory T cells in long-lasting Graves disease. Time point given: persistent/refractory GD, antithyroid drugs over 5 years with positive TRAb. Generation of the TCR library employed RNA extracted from PBMCs. Sequencing libraries for TCR beta were prepared with iRepertoire HTBI primers and Arm-PCR of CDR3 regions. From the multiplex PCR reads, TCRdb called clonotypes with MiXCR, one entry per CDR3 protein. The sample holds about 290,000 distinct CDR3 sequences, 22% seen once. The sample was peripheral blood mononuclear cells (PBMCs), taken when the disease was refractory, from a patient treated with antithyroid drugs. All receptors come from a female donor with Graves disease.

This clonotype has a handful of counts. This chain joins TRBV3-1 and TRBJ2-2; 7 positions agree with TRBD1. Germline-derived CDR1 and CDR2 are LGHDT and YNNKEL (reference sequence). The CDR3 is 18 amino acids. After removal of 0 bases from V and 6 bases from J, the junction contained 13 bases not matched to a gene. CDR3 nucleotides: TGTGCCAGCAGCCAAGATAAAGGACAGGTCAACCGACCCGGGGAGCTGTTTTTT. Translated: CASSQDKGQVNRPGELFF.

This clonotype came up a few times. This sequence joins TRBV29-1 and TRBJ1-4; a weak D match, TRBD1 (5 bases). CDR3 length: 14 amino acids. Germline loops: CDR1 SQVTM, CDR2 ANQGSEA. Trimming left V 6 bases short and J 8 bases short, with 19 bases between. The CDR3 coding sequence is TGCAGCGTCGCGTCCGGCACTTGGGGGGAAAAACTGTTTTTT. Residues: CSVASGTWGEKLFF.

A word on this clonotype: A junction boundary mismatches the germline segment, possibly from a read error. CDR3 in DNA: TGTGCCAGCGGTTTGGGACTAGCGGTTTACGAGCAGTACTTC. This codes for CASGLGLAVYEQYF. The rearrangement uses TRBV28 and TRBJ2-7; 11 bases map to TRBD2. The CDR3 extends over 14 amino acids. The germline CDR1 and CDR2 sequences are MDHEN and SYDVKM.

This CDR3 is CASSVPPGGPDTEAFF. The CDR3 bases are TGTGCCAGCAGCGTACCGCCCGGAGGGCCGGACACTGAAGCTTTCTTT. The V and J genes are TRBV7-2 and TRBJ1-1; the D is unclear. Trimming took off 5 bases at V and 3 bases at J, with 19 bases between the two ends. CDR1 is SGHTA and CDR2 is FQGNSA in the germline V gene. The CDR3 sequence is 16 residues long.

The table lists this clonotype with a count of one. The V call is TRBV7-2, the J call TRBJ2-2; TRBD2 agrees at 7 bases. There are 15 residues in the CDR3. The V gene's germline CDR1 is SGHTA and CDR2 FQGNSA. Losses at the gene ends were 4 bases for V and 4 bases for J; bases not matched to a gene: 6. The CDR3 DNA is TGTGCCAGCAGCTCGCGACTAGCTGGCACCGGGGAGCTGTTTTTT. This translates into CASSSRLAGTGELFF.

With regard to this clonotype: A clone one base away is much larger, so this may be a read error. The rearrangement joins TRBV3-1 to TRBJ2-7; D might be TRBD1 or TRBD2, each matching 5 bases. V was shortened by 8 bases and J by 9 bases, with 17 bases between the two germline ends. CDR1 and CDR2 (germline): LGHDT, YNNKEL (reference sequence). This CDR3 is built from 12 residues. DNA for the CDR3: TGTGCCAGCGGCCCTTCTGGGGGTTCGCAGTACTTC. This gives the protein CASGPSGGSQYF.

Remarks on this clonotype: One end of the junction varies from germline; a read error may be responsible. J is TRBJ2-3 and V is TRBV11-2, with 11 bases identical to TRBD2. This CDR3 comprises 16 residues. Germline V gene sequence: CDR1 SGHAT, CDR2 FQNNGV. CDR3 coding DNA: TGTGCCAGCAGCGTAGAGGGACTAGCGGCCACAGATACGCAGTATTTT. It encodes CASSVEGLAATDTQYF.

In nucleotides, the CDR3 is TGTGCCAGCAGCACCCGGACAGGAGACCCCTATGGCTACACCTTC. Its protein is CASSTRTGDPYGYTF. V gene TRBV7-8 combines with J gene TRBJ1-2, with 7 bases matching TRBD1. The CDR3 has 15 residues. Looked up from germline, CDR1 is SGHVS and CDR2 is FQNEAQ. The J segment lost 4 bases and the V segment lost 5 bases, leaving 10 bases of the junction unmatched.

This clonotype was seen a handful of times. The chain links TRBV7-2 to TRBJ2-1; 9 nucleotides align to TRBD2. Germline CDR1 is SGHTA and CDR2 is FQGNSA. Trimming took 1 base from V and 4 from J; bases not matched to a gene: 8. The CDR3 is 17 amino acids. The CDR3 is CASSLVSGSPTYNEQFF. In DNA form, the CDR3 reads TGTGCCAGCAGCTTAGTTAGCGGGAGCCCGACTTACAATGAGCAGTTCTTC.

The sample holds a few counts of this clonotype. The CDR3 protein is CSARAPTRTGHTMNTEAFF. As DNA, the CDR3 is TGCAGTGCTAGAGCACCTACGCGCACAGGGCATACGATGAACACTGAAGCTTTCTTT. The chain joins TRBV20-1 to TRBJ1-1, with D possibly TRBD1 on 6 matching bases. The CDR3 covers 19 residues. Germline assignment: CDR1 DFQATT and CDR2 SNEGSKA (reference sequence). With 1 base removed from V and 0 bases from J, the gap between germline ends came to 24 bases.

V and J are TRBV20-1 and TRBJ2-7; the match to TRBD2 covers 8 bases. This CDR3 has 13 amino acids. Germline V gene lookup returns CDR1 DFQATT and CDR2 SNEGSKA (reference sequence). With 6 bases clipped from V and 1 base from J, the junction kept 5 bases outside the gene matches. CDR3 loop: CSARAGASYEQYF. The CDR3 DNA sequence: TGCAGTGCCCGAGCGGGGGCTTCCTACGAGCAGTACTTC.

This clonotype has a count of ten or more. The CDR3 DNA sequence: TGTGCCAGCAGTTTACGGTGGGGCCGGGACACTGAAGCTTTCTTT. This sequence encodes CASSLRWGRDTEAFF. The chain is built from TRBV28 and TRBJ1-1; possible D gene TRBD1, 5 bases. Trimming stripped 2 bases from V and 3 bases from J, with 13 bases between. The CDR3 is 15 residues long. Germline CDR1 and CDR2: MDHEN and SYDVKM. The full variable domain, in which reference TRBV28 and TRBJ1-1 provide the parts outside the CDR3, is DVKVTQSSRYLVKRTGEKVFLECVQDMDHENMFWYRQDPGLGLRLIYFSYDVKMKEKGDIPEGYSVSREKKERFSLILESASTNQTSMYLCASSLRWGRDTEAFFGQGTRLTVV.

This clonotype occurred many times. The J gene is TRBJ1-1, the V gene TRBV12-3 or TRBV12-4, with D perhaps TRBD1 (5 bases). The CDR3 is made up of 15 amino acids. V shed 2 bases and J shed 5 bases, with 15 bases lying between them. The CDR3 region has the DNA TGTGCCAGCAGTTTATGGGGGACGGTGGGGACTGAAGCTTTCTTT. Residues: CASSLWGTVGTEAFF.

The chain couples TRBV9 to TRBJ2-2; D is unclear. Germline V gives CDR1 SGDLS, CDR2 YYNGEE. V was pared by 0 bases and J by 1 base, with 4 bases between. The CDR3 length is 14 residues. The DNA of the CDR3 is TGTGCCAGCAGCGTAGTGCAGAACACCGGGGAGCTGTTTTTT. Translation: CASSVVQNTGELFF.